The 4 T cell receptor beta chains presented below share a single source sample, sequenced in a study of TIL therapy for anti-PD-1-resistant metastatic lung cancer. Documented time point: pre-treatment sample, taken before nivolumab and TIL therapy. The immunoSEQ assay was v3. Repertoires were generated with immunoSEQ multiplex PCR, while TCRdb's copy carries only in-frame clones and drops some. Here the sample spans nearly 15,000 clones, around 88% being singletons. The material was blood, obtained at baseline. These receptors were collected from a person between 25 and 79 years old with non-small cell lung cancer.

The chain links TRBV7-2 to TRBJ2-2; TRBD1 aligns across 12 bases. The V gene's germline CDR1 is SGHTA and CDR2 FQGNSA. There are 16 residues in the CDR3. With 6 bases clipped from V and 4 bases from J, the junction kept 6 bases outside the gene matches. The CDR3 region has the DNA TGTGCCAGCAGACGGGACAGGGGGCGAGGCACCGGGGAGCTGTTTTTT. Translating it yields CASRRDRGRGTGELFF. The complete variable domain, with remaining parts taken from reference TRBV7-2 and TRBJ2-2, reads GAGVSQSPSNKVTEKGKDVELRCDPISGHTALYWYRQSLGQGLEFLIYFQGNSAPDKSGLPSDRFSAERTGGSVSTLTIQRTQQEDSAVYLCASRRDRGRGTGELFFGEGSRLTVL.

The chain carries TRBV6-1 and TRBJ2-5; perhaps TRBD1 as D (6 bases). Looked up from germline, CDR1 is MNHNS and CDR2 is SASEGT. CDR3 length equals 13 residues. Trimming took off 7 bases at V and 4 bases at J, with 13 bases between the two ends. The CDR3, as DNA: TGTGCCAGCAACAGGGTGGGCGGAGAGACCCAGTACTTC. Translating it yields CASNRVGGETQYF.

This clone was counted a single time. The chain uses TRBV30 and TRBJ1-4; maybe TRBD1 (5 bases). Trimming cost V 5 bases and J 0 bases, with 16 bases left between them. Germline loops: CDR1 GTSNPN, CDR2 SVGIG (reference sequence). This CDR3 is built from 16 residues. DNA for the CDR3: TGTGCCTGGGACAGTGCTAGGACAACAACTAATGAAAAACTGTTTTTT. Its translation is CAWDSARTTTNEKLFF.

This clone was counted only a few times. The J gene is TRBJ1-5, the V gene TRBV7-9; a weak D match, TRBD1 (6 bases). The length of the CDR3 is 15 residues. Germline V lookup: CDR1 SEHNR, CDR2 FQNEAQ (reference sequence). Trimming took off 1 base at V and 2 bases at J, with 9 bases between the two ends. CDR3 protein: CASSLGRQGNQPQHF. The CDR3 nucleotides are TGTGCCAGCAGCTTAGGAAGACAGGGCAATCAGCCCCAGCATTTT.